This entry features one T cell receptor beta chain sequence. There is no known antigen for this receptor. Germline is not matched at one junction end, which may reflect a read error. This entry comes from a study of robustness of blood B and T cell sequencing (dated 2018 in TCRdb). Regarding the research as a whole: The goal of the study was to find out how much peripheral blood is required to reliably describe the TCRbeta and IgG repertoires of an individual. Two replicate TCRbeta cDNA libraries were prepared from one shared RNA pool from a single 10 ml draw, serving as technical replicates. In each of the ten independently drawn blood samples, TCRbeta and IgG repertoires were quantified. Results and caveats for the whole study, not just this receptor: Because EDTA tubes had to be fractionated immediately, the use of EDTA tubes in multi-site collections was limited. The 1,000 most abundant TCRbeta clonotypes from the pooled draws were detected in every single 10 ml sample. The TCRbeta rarefaction curves did not fully level off, which suggests under-sequencing or many low-abundance clonotypes. Overlap of rare TCRbeta clonotypes did not improve with pooling tubes, implying much larger blood volumes would be needed to capture them. When technical replicate libraries were compared, more than 85% of the top 10,000 TCRbeta clonotypes in one library also turned up in the other. Coverage of the top 10,000 TCRbeta clonotypes approached saturation when 3 or 4 tubes (roughly 26-45 ml blood) were combined. Evidence of cross-contamination, likely from batch processing, showed up in one pair of TCRbeta libraries, so the UMI-sequence pairs shared by that pair of libraries were removed.

Library prep was done by PCR. Sequencing used an Illumina MiSeq. cDNA was synthesized with SMARTScribe reverse transcriptase and a 5' template-switch oligo that added a universal priming site. A 12-nucleotide random unique molecular identifier (UMI) was carried by the template-switch oligo, and each cDNA molecule was tagged with this UMI. During reverse transcription, chain-specific reverse primers targeted TCRbeta transcripts. Uracil DNA glycosylase treatment was used to remove residual template-switch adapters, and a Qiagen MinElute kit was used to purify the cDNA. For the first PCR, around 21 cycles were run with KAPA HiFi HotStart ReadyMix and step-out primers, split across four 50 ul reactions. First-round PCR products were gel-purified before further amplification. Illumina Nextera adapters were attached in a second approximately 8-cycle PCR, after which libraries were purified and pooled. A 50-nucleotide 5' read captured the UMI barcode for each TCRbeta molecule. As for how the authors treated the data: Reads were grouped by UMI into consensus reads using the MIGEC toolkit. Forward and reverse consensus reads were merged with PEAR to produce final reads. A custom decontamination script removed identical UMI-sequence pairs shared across libraries, treating them as cross-sample contamination. V(D)J assignment and CDR3 extraction were performed with MIGMAP, a wrapper around IgBLAST. TCR clonotypes were defined by identical V gene, J gene and CDR3 amino acid sequence; CDR1 and CDR2 were not sequenced. Clones were called with MiXCR by TCRdb after fastp trimmed the public reads at Q25, and only in-frame beta chains were retained. Every CDR3 protein is listed once, alongside the most common genes and DNA of its rows. TCRdb's processing, not the study's, gives the V and J calls here. The sample yields approximately 3,700 distinct CDR3 sequences; 45% to 70% were counted once. Of the sample, about 27% is held by the ten largest clones.

mRNA, which captures expressed receptors, was used instead of genomic DNA for quantification of TCRbeta repertoires. Without cell sorting, buffy coat leukocytes were collected into Trizol, and RNA was extracted using the Direct-zol RNA MiniPrep Plus kit. To separate plasma, buffy coat and red blood cells, EDTA blood tubes were immediately centrifuged at 4 degrees C. CDR1 and CDR2 are read off the germline V gene (reference sequence) as GTSNPN and SVGIG. There are 14 amino acids in the CDR3, from cysteine to phenylalanine inclusive. Only the CDR3 part of the read is kept: 42 bases, read in frame from the first base.

In this chain, TRBV30 is recombined with TRBJ1-5, with 7 bases matching TRBD1. Sequences were obtained from peripheral blood. The source of this sequence is a human donor in good health. The sequenced DNA is TGTGTCTGGAGTAGACAGGGAGGCAATCAGCCCCAGCATTTT. The resulting protein is CVWSRQGGNQPQHF.